This TCR beta chain was sequenced during a study of T cell responses to AZD1222 COVID-19 vaccine. Notes on the study in general: Compared with day 0, the breadth and depth of the Spike-specific TCR repertoire rose significantly after two doses of AZD1222. Baseline testing showed seropositivity in only five to seven AZD1222 recipients. Among vaccine-associated CD4 TCRs, coverage spanned spike, with dominance at 160-218 and 743-854.

Here immunoSEQ multiplex PCR was the method, and the copy in TCRdb shows in-frame clones only, minus some. The top ten clones hold 1.1% to 1.5% of a sample with 130,000 to 150,000 clones, 75% to 95% of them seen once. This clone was detected once. Its target is not known. V was cut by 2 bases and J by 3 bases, with 11 bases left in between. Germline V gene lookup returns CDR1 SGHDN and CDR2 FVKESK. This CDR3 contains 14 residues. The TCR was taken from an adult in good health. V usage is TRBV14 and J usage is TRBJ2-7; a weak D match, TRBD1 (5 bases). The sample here was peripheral blood, taken on day 0 of AZD1222 vaccination. In DNA form, the CDR3 reads TGTGCCAGCAGCCAACAGGGTTTGGGCTACGAGCAGTACTTC. Protein: CASSQQGLGYEQYF. Based on the CDR3 plus reference TRBV14 and TRBJ2-7, the full variable domain is EAGVTQFPSHSVIEKGQTVTLRCDPISGHDNLYWYRRVMGKEIKFLLHFVKESKQDESGMPNNRFLAERTGGTYSTLKVQPAELEDSGVYFCASSQQGLGYEQYFGPGTRLTVT.